This TCR beta chain derives from a study of blood T cell repertoires in COVID-19. For the study at large: Whether acute or convalescent, the COVID-19 samples came from the United States, Italy and Spain. The analysed material was cDNA or gDNA that came from T cells, B-cell-depleted T cells, or PBMCs.

Those enrolled, adults aged roughly 18 to 90 years, came from some 25 US areas. The authors' processing: Nucleated cell counts were estimated from reference gene primer amplification. Libraries were prepared by immunoSEQ multiplex PCR; TCRdb keeps only in-frame clonotypes and omits some of them. Clone size and V and J calls were adopted from that table, with D and trimming inferred from the DNA. The sample lists 250,000 or so clones; around 93% were seen once. Germline V CDR1 and CDR2: GTSNPN, SVGIG (reference sequence). The CDR3 covers 14 residues. V was pared by 0 bases and J by 2 bases, with 9 bases between.

The chain employs TRBV30 and TRBJ2-3, with D tentatively TRBD1 (6 bases). The receptor was isolated from a human donor in a cohort exposed to, infected with or recovered from COVID-19 (not recorded which). The donor label of this sample is uncertain. The sample comprised PBMCs or T cells enriched from blood (not recorded which). The CDR3 coding sequence is TGTGCCTGGAGTGTAGGACAGAACACAGATACGCAGTATTTT. Translated, it gives CAWSVGQNTDTQYF.